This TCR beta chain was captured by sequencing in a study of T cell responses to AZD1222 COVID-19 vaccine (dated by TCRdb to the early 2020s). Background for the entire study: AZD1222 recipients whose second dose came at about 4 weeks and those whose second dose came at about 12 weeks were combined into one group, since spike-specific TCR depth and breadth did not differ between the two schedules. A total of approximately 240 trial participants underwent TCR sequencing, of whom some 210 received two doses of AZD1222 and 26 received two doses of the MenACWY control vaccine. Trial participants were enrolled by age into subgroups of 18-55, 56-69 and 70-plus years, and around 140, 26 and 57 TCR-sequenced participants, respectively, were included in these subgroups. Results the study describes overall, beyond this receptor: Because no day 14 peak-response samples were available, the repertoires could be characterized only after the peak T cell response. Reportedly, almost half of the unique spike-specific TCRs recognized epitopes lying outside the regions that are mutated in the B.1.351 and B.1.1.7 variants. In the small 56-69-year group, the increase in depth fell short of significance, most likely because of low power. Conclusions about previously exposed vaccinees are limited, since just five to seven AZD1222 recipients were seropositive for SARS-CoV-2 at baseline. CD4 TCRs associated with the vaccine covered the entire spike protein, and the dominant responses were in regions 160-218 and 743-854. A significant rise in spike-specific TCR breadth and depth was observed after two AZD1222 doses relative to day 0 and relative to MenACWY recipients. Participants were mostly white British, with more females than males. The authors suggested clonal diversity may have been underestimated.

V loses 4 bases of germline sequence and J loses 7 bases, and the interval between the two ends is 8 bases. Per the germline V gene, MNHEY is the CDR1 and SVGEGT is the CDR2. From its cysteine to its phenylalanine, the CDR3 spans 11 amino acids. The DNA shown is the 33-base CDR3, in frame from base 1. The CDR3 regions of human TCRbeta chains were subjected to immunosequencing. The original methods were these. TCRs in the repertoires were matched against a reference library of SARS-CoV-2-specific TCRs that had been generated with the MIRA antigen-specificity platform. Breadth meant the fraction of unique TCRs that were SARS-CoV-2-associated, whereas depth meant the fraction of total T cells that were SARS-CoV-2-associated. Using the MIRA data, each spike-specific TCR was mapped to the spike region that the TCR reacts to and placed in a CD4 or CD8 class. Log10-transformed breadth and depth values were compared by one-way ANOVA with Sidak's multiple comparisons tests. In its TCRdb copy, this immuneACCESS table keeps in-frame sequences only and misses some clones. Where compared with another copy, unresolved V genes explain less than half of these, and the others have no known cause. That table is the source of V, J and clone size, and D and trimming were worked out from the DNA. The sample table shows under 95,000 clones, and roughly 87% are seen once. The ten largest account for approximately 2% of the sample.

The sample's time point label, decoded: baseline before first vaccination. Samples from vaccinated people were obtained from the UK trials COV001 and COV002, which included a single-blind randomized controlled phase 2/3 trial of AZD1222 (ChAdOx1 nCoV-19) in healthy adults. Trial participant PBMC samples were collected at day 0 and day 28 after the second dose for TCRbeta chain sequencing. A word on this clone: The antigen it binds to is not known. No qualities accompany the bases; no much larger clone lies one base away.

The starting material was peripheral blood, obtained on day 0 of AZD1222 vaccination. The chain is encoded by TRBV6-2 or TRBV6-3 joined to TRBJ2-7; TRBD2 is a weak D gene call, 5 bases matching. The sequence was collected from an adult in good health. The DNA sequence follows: TGTGCCAGCAGTTTAGCGAGAGAGCAGTACTTC. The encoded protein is CASSLAREQYF.